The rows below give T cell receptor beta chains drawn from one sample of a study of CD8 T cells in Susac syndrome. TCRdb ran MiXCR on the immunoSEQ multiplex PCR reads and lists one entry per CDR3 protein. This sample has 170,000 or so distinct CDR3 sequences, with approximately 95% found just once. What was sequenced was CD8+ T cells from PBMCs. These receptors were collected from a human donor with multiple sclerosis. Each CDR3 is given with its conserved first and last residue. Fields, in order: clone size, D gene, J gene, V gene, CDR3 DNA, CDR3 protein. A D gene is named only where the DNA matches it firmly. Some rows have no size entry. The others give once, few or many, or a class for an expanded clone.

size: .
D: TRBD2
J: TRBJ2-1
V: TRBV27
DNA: TGTGCCAGCAGTCCAGCGGGAGTTCATGAGCAGTTCTTC
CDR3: CASSPAGVHEQFF

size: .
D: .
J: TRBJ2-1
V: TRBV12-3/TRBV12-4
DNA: TGTGCCAGCAGTTTGTCAAATGAGCAGTTCTTC
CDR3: CASSLSNEQFF

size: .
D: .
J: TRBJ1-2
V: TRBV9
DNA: TGTGCCAGCAGCGTAGCAGGGGATCTTATAAGCTACACCTTC
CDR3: CASSVAGDLISYTF

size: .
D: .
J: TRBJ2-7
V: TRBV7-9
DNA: TGTGCCAGCAGCAAAAGGGGAGAGCAGTACTTC
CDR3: CASSKRGEQYF

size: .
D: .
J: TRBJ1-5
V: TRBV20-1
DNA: TGCAGTGCCAAGGGGGAGTATCAGCCCCAGCATTTT
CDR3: CSAKGEYQPQHF

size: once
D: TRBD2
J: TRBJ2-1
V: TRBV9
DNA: TGTGCCAGCAGCGTTAGCGGGAGCATGGGTTATGAGCAGTTCTTC
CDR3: CASSVSGSMGYEQFF

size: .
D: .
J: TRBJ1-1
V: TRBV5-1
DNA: TGCGCCAGCAGCTTGGTGGGTCCCGCGGACGCTGAAGCTTTCTTT
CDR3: CASSLVGPADAEAFF

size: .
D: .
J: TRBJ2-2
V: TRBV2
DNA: TGTGCCAGCACGGCCGCGGGGGAGCTGTTTTTT
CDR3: CASTAAGELFF

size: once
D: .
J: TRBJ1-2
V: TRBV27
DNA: TGTGCCAGCAGTTTAACAGGGCTTGACTATGGCTACACCTTC
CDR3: CASSLTGLDYGYTF

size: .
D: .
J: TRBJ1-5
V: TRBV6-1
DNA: TGTGCCAGCAGCCCCGGGAGACGGGTTGGGAGCAATCAGCCCCAGCATTTT
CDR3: CASSPGRRVGSNQPQHF

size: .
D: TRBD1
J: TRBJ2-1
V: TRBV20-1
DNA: TGCAGTGCCCAAAACCGGGACAGGTTCAATGAGCAGTTCTTC
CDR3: CSAQNRDRFNEQFF

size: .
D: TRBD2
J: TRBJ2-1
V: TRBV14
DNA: TGTGCCAGCAGCCAAGTAGGTGCGGGAGTCGTCCACAATGAGCAGTTCTTC
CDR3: CASSQVGAGVVHNEQFF

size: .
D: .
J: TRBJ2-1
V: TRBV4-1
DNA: TGCGCCAGCAGCCAGCCATGGGGAGTGGAGTTCTTC
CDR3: CASSQPWGVEFF

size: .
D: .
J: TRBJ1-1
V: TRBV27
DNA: TGTGCCAGCACTGGGGCACTGAACACTGAAGCTTTCTTT
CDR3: CASTGALNTEAFF

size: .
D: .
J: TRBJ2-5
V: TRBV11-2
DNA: TGTGCCAGCAGCCCGGGCCCAACCCAGTACTTC
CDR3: CASSPGPTQYF

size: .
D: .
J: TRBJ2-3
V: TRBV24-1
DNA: TGTGCCACCAGTGAAGACTGGGGAGATACGCAGTATTTT
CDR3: CATSEDWGDTQYF

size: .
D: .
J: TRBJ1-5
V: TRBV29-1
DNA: TGCAGCGTGGAAACAGGACACCATCAGCCCCAGCATTTT
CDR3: CSVETGHHQPQHF

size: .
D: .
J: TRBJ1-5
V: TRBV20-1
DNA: TGCAGTGCTACAAAAGGCAGGGGAGATCAGCCCCAGCATTTT
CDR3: CSATKGRGDQPQHF

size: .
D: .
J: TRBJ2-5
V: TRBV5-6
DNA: TGTGCCAGCAGCTCGCCGGGACTTCAAGAGACCCAGTACTTC
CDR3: CASSSPGLQETQYF

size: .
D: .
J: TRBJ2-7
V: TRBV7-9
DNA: TGTGCCAGCAGCTGGACTACAGGGCTCGAGCAGTACTTC
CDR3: CASSWTTGLEQYF

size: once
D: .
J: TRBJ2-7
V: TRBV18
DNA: TGTGCCAGCTCACCCTTGAGCCGGGACCGTTACTACGAGCAGTACTTC
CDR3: CASSPLSRDRYYEQYF

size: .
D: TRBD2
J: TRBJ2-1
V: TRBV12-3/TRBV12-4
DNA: TGTGCCAGTCGGGGGGATCTGTACAATGAGCAGTTCTTC
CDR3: CASRGDLYNEQFF

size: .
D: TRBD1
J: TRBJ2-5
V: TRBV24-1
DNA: TGTGCCACCAGTGATTGGGAGCCCCGGACAGGACAAGAGACCCAGTACTTC
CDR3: CATSDWEPRTGQETQYF

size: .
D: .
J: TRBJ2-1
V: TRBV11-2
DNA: TGTGCCAGCAGCTTATTTCGGGGGCCAAATGAGCAGTTCTTC
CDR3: CASSLFRGPNEQFF

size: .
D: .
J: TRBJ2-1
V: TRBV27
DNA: TGTGCCAGCAGTTTCGGAGGGGCCCAGCAGTTCTTC
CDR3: CASSFGGAQQFF

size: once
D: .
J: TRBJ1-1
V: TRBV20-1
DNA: TGCAGTGCTAGAGAAGGGAGCACTGAAGCTTTCTTT
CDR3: CSAREGSTEAFF

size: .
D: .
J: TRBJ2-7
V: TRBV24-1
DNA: TGTGCCACTTCTCCCGGCCGATCCTACGAGCAGTACTTC
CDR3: CATSPGRSYEQYF

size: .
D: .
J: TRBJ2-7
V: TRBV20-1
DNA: TGCAGTGCTAGAATAACTTTGAACCCAGGCAGCATTTACGAGCAGTACTTC
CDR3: CSARITLNPGSIYEQYF

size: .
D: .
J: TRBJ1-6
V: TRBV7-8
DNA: TGTGCCAGCAGCTTAGCAGGGTTGTGGAATTCACCCCTCCACTTT
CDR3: CASSLAGLWNSPLHF

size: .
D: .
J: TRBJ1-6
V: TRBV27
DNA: TGTGCCAGCAGTTTAGGGGGATCGGGCCGGAGGTCCCTCCACTTT
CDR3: CASSLGGSGRRSLHF

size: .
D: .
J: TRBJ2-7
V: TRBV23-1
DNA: TGCGCCAGCAGGGAGGGGCGCTTCGAGCAGTACTTC
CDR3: CASREGRFEQYF

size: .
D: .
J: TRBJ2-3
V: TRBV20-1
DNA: TGCAGTGCTATTTTAGATACGCAGTATTTT
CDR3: CSAILDTQYF

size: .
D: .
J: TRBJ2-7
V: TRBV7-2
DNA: TGTGCCAGCAGCTTAGCGAACAGTTTCGAGCAGTACTTC
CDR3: CASSLANSFEQYF

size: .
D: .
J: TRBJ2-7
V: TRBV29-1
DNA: TGCAGCGCCCTAAGGCAGGGGTCCTACGAGCAGTACTTC
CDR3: CSALRQGSYEQYF

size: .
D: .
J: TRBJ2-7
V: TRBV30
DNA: TGTGCCTGGAGTGTATCGGGAAGCTACGAGCAGTACTTC
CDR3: CAWSVSGSYEQYF

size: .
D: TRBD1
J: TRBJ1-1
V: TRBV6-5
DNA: TGTGCCAGCAGTTACCTTGGACAGGTTAACACTGAAGCTTTCTTT
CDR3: CASSYLGQVNTEAFF

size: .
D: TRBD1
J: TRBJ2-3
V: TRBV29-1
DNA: TGCAGCGCCGCGGGACAGGGCGGCACAGATACGCAGTATTTT
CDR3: CSAAGQGGTDTQYF

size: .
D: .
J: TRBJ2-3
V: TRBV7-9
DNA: TGTGCCAGCAGACTACACCCGGGACCCCTGAGCACAGATACGCAGTATTTT
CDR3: CASRLHPGPLSTDTQYF

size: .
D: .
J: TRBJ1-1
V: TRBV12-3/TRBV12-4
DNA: TGTGCCAGCAGGCATCAGGGAGGATGGATGAACACTGAAGCTTTCTTT
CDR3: CASRHQGGWMNTEAFF